There are a few counts of the clone carrying this T cell receptor beta chain. Its antigen remains unknown. The ends lost 3 bases at V and 2 bases at J; junction bases unmatched: 3. The CDR3 extends over 14 amino acids. Germline lookup yields CDR1 SGHVS and CDR2 FQNEAQ. From the 5' RACE reads, TCRdb called clonotypes with MiXCR, one entry per CDR3 protein. The sample carries some 840,000 distinct CDR3 sequences, about 12% recorded once. The sample originates from a study of CD8 T cells in ankylosing spondylitis. Broader study findings: Within ankylosing spondylitis blood, a TCR beta motif made up of roughly eight highly homologous variants appeared to be characteristic.

This chain uses TRBV7-8 with TRBJ2-5; TRBD1 matches 7 bases. Sequencing used blood, either unsorted or a sorted T cell fraction (not recorded which). This sequence originates from a male donor with ankylosing spondylitis. The CDR3 bases are TGTGCCAGCAGCTTCGGGACAGTTCAAGAGACCCAGTACTTC. Its translation: CASSFGTVQETQYF.